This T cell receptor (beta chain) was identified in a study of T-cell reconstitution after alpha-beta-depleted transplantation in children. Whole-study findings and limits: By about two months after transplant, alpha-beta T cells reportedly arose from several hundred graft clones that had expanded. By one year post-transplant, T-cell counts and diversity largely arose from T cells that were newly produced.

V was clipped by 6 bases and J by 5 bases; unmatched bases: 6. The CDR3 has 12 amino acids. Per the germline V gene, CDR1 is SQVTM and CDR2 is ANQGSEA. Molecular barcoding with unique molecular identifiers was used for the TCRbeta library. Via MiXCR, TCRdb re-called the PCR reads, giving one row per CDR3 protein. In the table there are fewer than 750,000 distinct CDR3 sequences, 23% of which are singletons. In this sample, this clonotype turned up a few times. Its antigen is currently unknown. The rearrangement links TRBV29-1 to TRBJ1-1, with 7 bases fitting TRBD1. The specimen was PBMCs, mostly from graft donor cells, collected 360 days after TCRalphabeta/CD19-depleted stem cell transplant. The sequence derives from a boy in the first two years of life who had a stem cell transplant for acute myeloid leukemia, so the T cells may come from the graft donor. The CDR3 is CSVLDRETEAFF. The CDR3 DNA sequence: TGCAGCGTACTCGACAGGGAAACTGAAGCTTTCTTT.